The 31 T cell receptor beta chains given below trace back to one sample, sequenced in a study of blood T cell repertoires in COVID-19. TCRdb keeps only in-frame clones here, not all; method: immunoSEQ multiplex PCR. The data contain about 150,000 clones, roughly 86% of them singletons. The specimen was peripheral blood. The receptors were gathered from a woman in her fifties or sixties with acute or convalescent COVID-19.

The chain employs TRBV4-1 and TRBJ1-1; 7 nucleotides line up with TRBD1. Germline CDR1 reads MGHRA; CDR2 reads YSYEKL. V lost 3 bases to trimming and J lost 7 bases; unmatched junction nucleotides: 5. There are 13 residues in the CDR3. The CDR3 region is CASSQVDRDEAFF. DNA for the CDR3: TGCGCCAGCAGCCAGGTAGACAGGGATGAAGCTTTCTTT.

The chain uses TRBV10-2 and TRBJ2-7; the D gene is possibly TRBD1 (5 bases). The germline gives CDR1 WSHSY, CDR2 SAAADI. With 3 bases removed from V and 3 bases from J, the gap between germline ends came to 12 bases. The CDR3 covers 14 residues. CDR3 nucleotide sequence: TGCGCCAGCAGTGAAAGGTCACAGGACTACGAGCAGTACTTC. Translating gives CASSERSQDYEQYF.

In nucleotides, the CDR3 is TGTGCCTGGAGTGTTGGAGGGCCTAATGAGCAGTTCTTC. This encodes CAWSVGGPNEQFF. J is TRBJ2-1 and V is TRBV30; a possible D gene is TRBD2 (6 bases). The germline CDR1 and CDR2 sequences are GTSNPN and SVGIG (reference sequence). V lost 0 bases to trimming and J lost 7 bases, with 10 bases between them. The CDR3 is 13 amino acids.

In this sample, this clone turned up once. The chain has TRBV5-1 and TRBJ1-1; a weak D match, TRBD1 (5 bases). The length of the CDR3 is 16 residues. The germline CDR1 and CDR2 sequences are SGHRS and YFSETQ. V lost 2 bases and J lost 1, with 15 bases in between. CDR3 sequence reads: CASSFDRAAGNTEAFF. The CDR3 DNA reads TGCGCCAGCAGCTTCGACAGAGCCGCCGGGAACACTGAAGCTTTCTTT.

The chain has TRBV7-6 and TRBJ2-2, with D possibly being TRBD2 (6 bases). The CDR3 runs 14 residues. Trimming left V 10 bases short and J 6 bases short, with 18 bases between. The germline CDR1 and CDR2 sequences are SGHVS and FNYEAQ. The CDR3 region has the DNA TGTGCCACCTCGACTAGTTTTGGGGCCGGGGAGCTGTTTTTT. Protein sequence: CATSTSFGAGELFF.

This chain's CDR3 is CASSWEGGTGELFF. The CDR3 nucleotides read TGCGCCAGCAGCTGGGAAGGAGGTACCGGGGAGCTGTTTTTT. The chain carries TRBV5-1 and TRBJ2-2; D might be TRBD2 (5 bases). The CDR3 runs 14 residues. Germline loops: CDR1 SGHRS, CDR2 YFSETQ. Trimming took 3 bases from V and 5 from J, leaving 11 bases between them.

The chain is built from TRBV19 and TRBJ1-5, with 7 bases fitting TRBD1. V gave up 6 bases and J gave up 1 base; unmatched junction bases: 9. CDR3 size: 16 residues. From germline, CDR1 is LNHDA and CDR2 SQIVND (reference sequence). In DNA, the CDR3 is TGTGCCAGTAGCCCATCGACAGGGAGAAGCAATCAGCCCCAGCATTTT. It yields the protein CASSPSTGRSNQPQHF. Using reference TRBV19 and TRBJ1-5 for the parts outside the CDR3, the full variable domain is DGGITQSPKYLFRKEGQNVTLSCEQNLNHDAMYWYRQDPGQGLRLIYYSQIVNDFQKGDIAEGYSVSREKKESFPLTVTSAQKNPTAFYLCASSPSTGRSNQPQHFGDGTRLSIL.

This sequence joins TRBV19 and TRBJ2-7; 8 positions match TRBD1. Germline-derived CDR1 and CDR2 are LNHDA and SQIVND (reference sequence). The CDR3 runs 13 residues. Trimming removed 5 bases from V and 3 bases from J; junction bases left unmatched: 3. Written as DNA, the CDR3 is TGTGCCAGTAGTCCGGGACAGGTCTACGAGCAGTACTTC. Protein product: CASSPGQVYEQYF.

This clone was seen once. The gene calls are TRBV10-3 and TRBJ1-4; 12 bases map to TRBD1. The CDR3 is 15 amino acids. Germline V gene lookup returns CDR1 ENHRY and CDR2 SYGVKD. V lost 6 bases, J lost 2 bases, and 1 base stayed unmatched. This chain's CDR3 is CAIRGQGATNEKLFF. DNA for the CDR3: TGTGCCATCAGGGGACAGGGGGCGACTAATGAAAAACTGTTTTTT.

The chain recombines TRBV2 with TRBJ2-7; the D is unclear. V was trimmed by 6 bases and J by 2 bases, leaving 8 bases between them. The CDR3 is made up of 12 amino acids. CDR1 is SNHLY, CDR2 FYNNEI, per germline. The CDR3 spells CASREQTYEQYF. The CDR3, as DNA: TGTGCCAGCAGGGAACAAACCTACGAGCAGTACTTC.

The chain couples TRBV6-4 to TRBJ2-7; D is possibly TRBD2 (6 bases). The CDR3 loop spans 14 amino acids. Trimming left V 4 bases short and J 4 bases short, with 14 bases between. Germline V gene sequence: CDR1 MRHNA, CDR2 SNTAGT. The CDR3 sequence: CASSATGGIYEQYF. CDR3 DNA sequence: TGTGCCAGCAGTGCCACTGGCGGGATATACGAGCAGTACTTC.

The rearrangement links TRBV27 to TRBJ1-5; maybe TRBD1 (5 bases). Germline CDR1 is MNHEY and CDR2 is SMNVEV (reference sequence). The V and J ends lost 7 bases and 0 bases respectively, with 10 bases between them. The length of the CDR3 is 14 residues. The CDR3 spells CASKGAYSNQPQHF. Written as DNA, the CDR3 is TGTGCCAGCAAAGGGGCCTATAGCAATCAGCCCCAGCATTTT.

The chain has TRBV6-5 and TRBJ2-1, with 14 nucleotides matching TRBD2. The CDR3 loop spans 15 amino acids. J gave up 10 bases and V 1 base, and 3 bases lay outside the gene matches. Germline V CDR1 and CDR2: MNHEY, SVGAGI. The CDR3 loop is CASSYWGLAGVEQFF. The CDR3, as DNA: TGTGCCAGCAGTTACTGGGGACTAGCGGGAGTCGAGCAGTTCTTC.

The table lists this clone with a count of one. This chain joins TRBV30 and TRBJ1-1; the D is unclear. Germline V gene data show CDR1 as GTSNPN and CDR2 as SVGIG (reference sequence). This CDR3 is 13 amino acids long. With 3 bases removed from V and 1 base from J, the gap between germline ends came to 9 bases. In DNA, the CDR3 is TGTGCCTGGAGAAGTCGGGGGAACACTGAAGCTTTCTTT. It codes for CAWRSRGNTEAFF.

The chain employs TRBV7-9 and TRBJ2-7; no clear D gene. The CDR3 is 15 amino acids. Trimming took 4 bases from V and 2 from J, leaving 15 bases between them. The germline V gene has CDR1 SEHNR and CDR2 FQNEAQ (reference sequence). CDR3 residues: CASSSGRESPYEQYF. As DNA, the CDR3 is TGTGCCAGCAGCTCTGGGCGAGAGTCCCCCTACGAGCAGTACTTC.

The chain employs TRBV7-9 and TRBJ1-2, with D maybe TRBD1 (5 bases). CDR3 size: 13 residues. The V end lost 5 bases, the J end lost 4 bases, and 11 bases lay between the germline ends. The V gene's germline CDR1 is SEHNR and CDR2 FQNEAQ (reference sequence). CDR3 protein: CASSAQVPYGYTF. The DNA for the CDR3 is TGTGCCAGCAGCGCACAGGTTCCCTATGGCTACACCTTC. Combining the CDR3 with reference TRBV7-9 and TRBJ1-2 gives the whole variable domain DTGVSQNPRHKITKRGQNVTFRCDPISEHNRLYWYRQTLGQGPEFLTYFQNEAQLEKSRLLSDRFSAERPKGSFSTLEIQRTEQGDSAMYLCASSAQVPYGYTFGSGTRLTVV.

The chain joins TRBV9 to TRBJ1-1; no firm D call. This CDR3 is 15 amino acids long. V shed 0 bases and J shed 5 bases, with 14 bases lying between them. Looked up from germline, CDR1 is SGDLS and CDR2 is YYNGEE. The CDR3, as DNA: TGTGCCAGCAGCGTAGTGCTAGGGAGAGGGACTGAAGCTTTCTTT. This encodes CASSVVLGRGTEAFF.

The chain joins TRBV29-1 to TRBJ2-6, with a weak D call TRBD2 (5 bases). Germline V gene lookup returns CDR1 SQVTM and CDR2 ANQGSEA. V lost 7 bases, J lost 4 bases, and 11 bases lay in between. The CDR3 length is 13 residues. The CDR3 protein is CSAAGSGANVLTF. DNA for the CDR3: TGCAGCGCCGCGGGCTCAGGGGCCAACGTCCTGACTTTC.

The V call is TRBV10-1, the J call TRBJ2-2, with D possibly TRBD1 on 5 matching bases. The germline V gene encodes CDR1 WNHNN and CDR2 SYGVQD (reference sequence). The CDR3 sequence is 17 residues long. Trimming stripped 3 bases from V and 5 bases from J, with 19 bases between. The CDR3 DNA sequence: TGCGCCAGCAGTGATCCCGGAGCAGGGTGGGGTACCGGGGAGCTGTTTTTT. It is translated as CASSDPGAGWGTGELFF.

This clone is a singleton in its sample. The V call is TRBV6-5, the J call TRBJ2-3, with TRBD1 matching 7 bases. Trimming took 3 bases from V and 1 from J; bases not matched to a gene: 4. Germline V gene data show CDR1 as MNHEY and CDR2 as SVGAGI. The CDR3 sequence is 15 residues long. CDR3 sequence (DNA): TGTGCCAGCAGTTATTTCACAGGGGGCACAGATACGCAGTATTTT. Its protein product is CASSYFTGGTDTQYF.

The chain carries TRBV2 and TRBJ1-4; D not resolved. The CDR3 is 13 amino acids. CDR1 and CDR2 (germline): SNHLY, FYNNEI. Trimming stripped 8 bases from V and 8 bases from J, with 15 bases between. The DNA for the CDR3 is TGTGCCAGCGGTTTACAGTTGCGCGAAAAACTGTTTTTT. Translating gives CASGLQLREKLFF.

There are a few counts of this clone. This chain uses TRBV12-3 or TRBV12-4 with TRBJ1-5; D may be TRBD1 (5 bases). This CDR3 comprises 12 residues. Trimming removed 5 bases at V and 6 bases at J, with 8 bases between. The CDR3 DNA sequence: TGTGCCAGCAGTGGGACTTTTCAGCCCCAGCATTTT. Translating it yields CASSGTFQPQHF.

V usage is TRBV6-5 and J usage is TRBJ2-7, with D possibly TRBD2 on 7 matching bases. This CDR3 spans 15 amino acids. Trimming left V 10 bases short and J 4 bases short, with 23 bases between. Germline loops: CDR1 MNHEY, CDR2 SVGAGI. CDR3 residues: CAINQGGGLLYEQYF. In nucleotides, the CDR3 is TGTGCCATCAACCAAGGGGGGGGCCTTCTTTACGAGCAGTACTTC.

The chain combines TRBV29-1 with TRBJ2-3; 9 bases are a match to TRBD2. The length of the CDR3 is 18 residues. V shed 5 bases and J 0 bases; nucleotides not matched to a gene: 15. Germline V CDR1 and CDR2: SQVTM, ANQGSEA. CDR3 bases: TGCAGCGTTACCCGGGAGACTAGCGGTTTGTATAGCACAGATACGCAGTATTTT. This encodes CSVTRETSGLYSTDTQYF.

The rearrangement links TRBV5-5 to TRBJ1-6; 8 bases match TRBD1. Unmatched junction bases numbered 1, after V lost 0 bases and J lost 14 bases. This CDR3 is built from 12 residues. Germline V gene data show CDR1 as SGHKS and CDR2 as YYEKEE (reference sequence). The CDR3 DNA reads as TGTGCCAGCAGCTTGGAACAGGGGGCCCTCCACTTT. It translates to CASSLEQGALHF.

V usage is TRBV9 and J usage is TRBJ2-7, with 7 bases fitting TRBD1. Unmatched junction bases numbered 3, after V lost 0 bases and J lost 0 bases. The germline V gene encodes CDR1 SGDLS and CDR2 YYNGEE. CDR3 size: 15 residues. DNA for the CDR3: TGTGCCAGCAGCGTAGGCCGGGACAGCTCCTACGAGCAGTACTTC. This encodes CASSVGRDSSYEQYF.

The rearrangement joins TRBV14 to TRBJ2-7, with 9 nucleotides matching TRBD1. Trimming at V came to 3 bases and at J to 4 bases, leaving 4 bases not matched to a gene. The CDR3 contains 14 residues. Germline assignment: CDR1 SGHDN and CDR2 FVKESK. The CDR3 protein is CASSQGTGRYEQYF. As DNA, the CDR3 is TGTGCCAGCAGCCAGGGGACAGGGAGGTACGAGCAGTACTTC.

The chain combines TRBV2 with TRBJ2-5, with 11 positions matching TRBD2. This CDR3 comprises 16 residues. The germline gives CDR1 SNHLY, CDR2 FYNNEI. V was clipped by 6 bases and J by 5 bases; unmatched bases: 11. CDR3 loop: CASSSVLAGAGETQYF. The CDR3 region has the DNA TGTGCCAGCAGCAGCGTACTAGCGGGAGCCGGGGAGACCCAGTACTTC. Full variable domain (rest looked up from reference TRBV2 and TRBJ2-5): EPEVTQTPSHQVTQMGQEVILRCVPISNHLYFYWYRQILGQKVEFLVSFYNNEISEKSEIFDDQFSVERPDGSNFTLKIRSTKLEDSAMYFCASSSVLAGAGETQYFGPGTRLLVL.

The chain uses TRBV6-2 or TRBV6-3 and TRBJ2-1; 14 bases agree with TRBD2. V lost 5 bases to trimming and J lost 9 bases; unmatched junction nucleotides: 6. The CDR3 length is 15 residues. Germline lookup yields CDR1 MNHEY and CDR2 SVGEGT. CDR3 in DNA: TGTGCCAGCAGTGCGGGACTAGCGGGAGTGGTTGAGCAGTTCTTC. Its translation is CASSAGLAGVVEQFF.

This chain connects TRBV6-5 to TRBJ1-4; the match to TRBD1 covers 10 bases. The CDR3 is 15 amino acids. The germline V gene encodes CDR1 MNHEY and CDR2 SVGAGI. Germline trimming cut 7 bases from V and 8 bases from J; bases unmatched to any gene: 10. CDR3 loop: CASTLSRDRGEKLFF. Written as DNA, the CDR3 is TGTGCCAGCACTCTTAGCAGGGACAGGGGAGAAAAACTGTTTTTT.

This clone was counted once. The chain recombines TRBV18 with TRBJ2-5; a weak D match, TRBD1 (5 bases). Trimming took 1 base from V and 1 from J, leaving 7 bases between them. CDR1 KGHSH and CDR2 LQKENI come from the germline V gene. The length of the CDR3 is 14 residues. CDR3 region: CASSPQGVQETQYF. The CDR3 DNA sequence: TGTGCCAGCTCACCACAAGGGGTCCAAGAGACCCAGTACTTC.